Following are 15 T cell receptor beta chains from one sample sequenced in a study of cytomegalovirus exposure and HLA in healthy donors. The study ran its PCR with 60 Vbeta and 13 Jbeta primers. The data were produced by immunoSEQ multiplex PCR, yet TCRdb's version contains in-frame clones alone and is incomplete. The sample records approximately 80,000 clones, about 69% being singletons. Sample: PBMCs. These receptors came from a man between 60 and 75 years old in good health and CMV-seronegative.

V and J are TRBV10-1 and TRBJ2-2, with D tentatively TRBD1 (5 bases). Germline assignment: CDR1 WNHNN and CDR2 SYGVQD (reference sequence). Trimming cost V 6 bases and J 2 bases, with 10 bases left between them. The CDR3 totals 14 residues. The CDR3 here is CASRPGQNTGELFF. The CDR3 DNA sequence: TGCGCCAGCAGGCCAGGACAAAACACCGGGGAGCTGTTTTTT.

The genes are TRBV10-3 and TRBJ1-5; D call uncertain. Between the trimmed V and J ends, which lost 0 bases and 2 bases, there was a span of 8 bases. This CDR3 region has 15 residues. Per germline, CDR1 ENHRY and CDR2 SYGVKD. CDR3 in DNA: TGTGCCATCAGTGAGTCGAGGGAGCGCAATCAGCCCCAGCATTTT. Encoded protein: CAISESRERNQPQHF.

In this sample, this clone turned up once. The V call is TRBV11-3, the J call TRBJ1-1, with a possible D match to TRBD1 (6 bases). V dropped 5 bases and J dropped 3 bases, with 10 bases sitting between them. The germline V gene encodes CDR1 SGHNT and CDR2 YENEEA. The CDR3 has 13 amino acids. The CDR3 nucleotides are TGTGCCAGCAGCCCGGACAGATACACTGAAGCTTTCTTT. Translated, it gives CASSPDRYTEAFF.

The J gene is TRBJ2-5, the V gene TRBV10-3, with D possibly being TRBD1 (5 bases). Germline assignment: CDR1 ENHRY and CDR2 SYGVKD. Trimming shortened V by 6 bases and J by 3 bases, and 11 bases separated the two germline ends. This CDR3 has 13 residues. The CDR3 DNA follows: TGTGCCATCAGGAAGGGGCTAAAAGAGACCCAGTACTTC. This codes for CAIRKGLKETQYF.

To note about this clone: In the same sample, other DNA sequences code for this CDR3. The V gene is TRBV6-1, the J gene TRBJ2-7; a weak D match, TRBD1 (6 bases). Germline assignment: CDR1 MNHNS and CDR2 SASEGT. V shed 6 bases and J shed 1 base, with 10 bases lying between them. This CDR3 has 13 residues. The CDR3 bases are TGTGCCAGCAGGATAGGGGGATCCTACGAGCAGTACTTC. Protein: CASRIGGSYEQYF.

The chain combines TRBV30 with TRBJ2-5; TRBD2 agrees at 9 bases. In germline, CDR1 is GTSNPN, CDR2 SVGIG (reference sequence). The CDR3 consists of 14 residues. The V and J ends lost 5 bases and 4 bases, in that order; junction bases with no gene match: 8. The CDR3 protein is CAWSGGLAVETQYF. The CDR3 nucleotides read TGTGCCTGGTCGGGGGGACTAGCCGTAGAGACCCAGTACTTC.

At least ten counts were recorded for this clone. The rearrangement links TRBV6-1 to TRBJ1-2; 7 nucleotides agree with TRBD1. CDR3 size: 16 residues. Germline lookup yields CDR1 MNHNS and CDR2 SASEGT. The ends lost 4 bases at V and 4 bases at J; junction bases unmatched: 12. CDR3: CASSAAAGQAGYGYTF. The CDR3 nucleotides read TGTGCCAGCAGTGCAGCCGCAGGACAGGCGGGCTATGGCTACACCTTC.

This chain links TRBV4-2 with TRBJ1-2; D uncertain. This CDR3 region has 17 residues. Germline V CDR1 and CDR2: LGHNA, YNFKEQ. Trimming removed 1 base at V and 4 bases at J, with 19 bases between. CDR3 in DNA: TGTGCCAGCAGCCAAGTCCCGCCCTTCGGGGAGGGCTATGGCTACACCTTC. Protein sequence: CASSQVPPFGEGYGYTF.

The V and J genes are TRBV2 and TRBJ2-2, with 10 bases identical to TRBD2. Trimming at V came to 6 bases and at J to 3 bases, leaving 1 base not matched to a gene. The CDR3 has 14 amino acids. CDR1 and CDR2 (germline): SNHLY, FYNNEI. CDR3 sequence: CASRAGGDTGELFF. The CDR3 nucleotides are TGTGCCAGCAGAGCGGGGGGGGACACCGGGGAGCTGTTTTTT.

The J gene is TRBJ2-2, the V gene TRBV7-3, with D perhaps matching TRBD1 (6 bases). This CDR3 comprises 15 residues. Trimming shortened V by 2 bases and J by 5 bases, and 12 bases separated the two germline ends. Germline V gives CDR1 SGHTA, CDR2 FQGTGA. The CDR3 region has the DNA TGTGCCAGCAGCTTATCCAGGGGATTAACCGGGGAGCTGTTTTTT. Translation gives CASSLSRGLTGELFF. Combining the CDR3 with reference TRBV7-3 and TRBJ2-2 gives the whole variable domain GAGVSQTPSNKVTEKGKYVELRCDPISGHTALYWYRQSLGQGPEFLIYFQGTGAADDSGLPNDRFFAVRPEGSVSTLKIQRTERGDSAVYLCASSLSRGLTGELFFGEGSRLTVL.

About this clone itself: Germline is not matched at one junction end, which may reflect a read error. The chain joins TRBV7-9 to TRBJ2-7, with D perhaps TRBD1 (5 bases). Germline CDR1 reads SEHNR; CDR2 reads FQNEAQ (reference sequence). The CDR3 has 12 residues. In DNA, the CDR3 is TGTTCCAGCAGCCGTGACAGCTACGAGCAGTACTTC. It specifies CSSSRDSYEQYF. The full variable domain, rest sourced from reference TRBV7-9 and TRBJ2-7, is DTGVSQNPRHKITKRGQNVTFRCDPISEHNRLYWYRQTLGQGPEFLTYFQNEAQLEKSRLLSDRFSAERPKGSFSTLEIQRTEQGDSAMYLCSSSRDSYEQYFGPGTRLTVT.

V is TRBV7-9 and J is TRBJ1-2, with a weak D call TRBD1 (6 bases). The V end was cut by 0 bases, the J end by 2 bases, with 10 bases between. This CDR3 spans 15 amino acids. CDR1 and CDR2 (germline): SEHNR, FQNEAQ (reference sequence). The CDR3 reads CASSLAWGTNYGYTF. CDR3 coding DNA: TGTGCCAGCAGCTTAGCGTGGGGGACAAACTATGGCTACACCTTC.

The chain carries TRBV23-1 and TRBJ1-2, with D possibly being TRBD1 (5 bases). TRBV23-1 is labeled an ORF, and its function is uncertain. The ends were cut back, 3 bases at V and 3 bases at J, with 8 bases in the middle. This CDR3 contains 13 residues. The CDR3 here is CASSQGRDYGYTF. As DNA, the CDR3 is TGCGCCAGCAGTCAGGGCAGGGACTATGGCTACACCTTC.

The chain uses TRBV18 and TRBJ2-7; 9 bases line up with TRBD1. With 3 bases clipped from V and 4 bases from J, the junction kept 7 bases outside the gene matches. The germline V gene encodes CDR1 KGHSH and CDR2 LQKENI. The CDR3 runs to 15 residues. The CDR3 coding sequence is TGTGCCAGCTCACCCGGGACAGGGCTCCCTTACGAGCAGTACTTC. It translates to CASSPGTGLPYEQYF.

The chain uses TRBV28 and TRBJ1-1, with D perhaps TRBD1 (5 bases). Germline CDR1 and CDR2: MDHEN and SYDVKM. The CDR3 is 14 residues long. The V end was cut by 2 bases, the J end by 4 bases, with 11 bases between. The CDR3 DNA is TGTGCCAGCAGTTTAGGGTTCGGGGGCACTGAAGCTTTCTTT. Translating it yields CASSLGFGGTEAFF.